This T cell receptor beta chain was profiled in a study of cytomegalovirus exposure and HLA in healthy donors (dated by TCRdb to the late 2010s). Looking at the study overall: An earlier analysis of roughly 500 of the donors reported 250 to 300 Gb of sequence data and approximately 110 million unique TCR beta sequences from around 200 million T cells. An earlier analysis of approximately 580 of the donors used high-throughput TCR beta sequencing to judge whether each TCR beta V gene segment behaved as functional or pseudogenic. Across 300 to 400 genotyped donors of the cohort, an average of 235,054 unique TCR beta nucleotide sequences per donor were sequenced, and roughly 20% of those sequences were non-productive. High-throughput TCR immunosequencing, statistical association of individual TCRs with disease status, and machine learning were combined to predict cytomegalovirus infection status. An early release that covered roughly 600 HLA-typed donors contained approximately 300 gigabases of sequencing data and 75 million to 100 million unique TCR sequences. In the later analysis, no new phenotypic data were used to find candidate immune exposures; instead, reliance was placed on TCR beta sequences and their occurrence across donors. Typing coverage differed by locus: A, B, C, DRB1 and DQB1 were typed in about 620-630 donors, DQA1 in about 560, DPA1 in around 610, and DPB1 in just under 490. The study used immunosequencing to profile the T cell repertoires of approximately 630 subjects and linked those repertoires to cytomegalovirus serostatus. A few DR-DQ haplotypes were treated as single units for association and clustering because of strong linkage in the cohort. HLA typing covered class I and class II loci at four-digit resolution. Genome-wide SNP genotypes for about 65% of the 666 donors were used in a later genetic analysis, which treated that subset as a discovery cohort. Alongside the repertoire data, information on donor age, sex, ethnicity and CMV serostatus was compiled. All discovery cohort repertoires had been generated on a single sequencing platform. Among the 398 genotyped donors, approximately 82% belonged to the genetic ancestry cluster associated with self-reported Caucasian donors. Along with the approximately 650-subject first cohort, a separate validation cohort of over a hundred different subjects was used. A later analysis re-examined previously published TCR beta repertoires from roughly 650 donors and added high-resolution HLA genotyping to investigate patterns of TCR occurrence. The study was designed to test whether signatures of past pathogen exposure could be identified by cataloging public T cell receptors.

Spanning cysteine to phenylalanine, the CDR3 consists of 15 amino acids. Only the CDR3 DNA is retained, 45 bases long and in frame from the first base. The germline V gene (reference sequence) gives CDR1 as SGHNT and CDR2 as YYREEE. Germline trimming amounts to 4 bases on V and 4 bases on J, with 4 as the count of junction bases outside the gene matches. General findings and caveats noted by the study authors: Most TCR sequences were observed very rarely across donors, whereas some public TCRs were present in many individuals. In a later analysis, most CMV-associated TCR beta chains were found to appear HLA-restricted, with HLA associations seemingly driven largely by CMV exposure. This cohort had only TCR beta chains sequenced, and the lack of alpha or paired-chain data limited which features could be detected. About 17 rarely observed V segments, including chromosome 9 orphons, were excluded from the earlier analysis of approximately 500 of the donors because counts were too low. A group of highly shared sequence variants was considered likely to be a technical artifact of the sequencing pipeline. In the study, approximately 160 TCR beta chains were listed as associated with cytomegalovirus. In a later genetic analysis, a missense DCLRE1C variant was associated with V-gene and J-gene trimming of TCR beta chains, and the association was replicated in an independent cohort. The authors suggested that the approach could potentially be generalized to other disease states and immunological phenotypes. In a later analysis, HLA-associated TCR beta chains showed more clonal expansion and lower generation probabilities than non-associated chains that were equally common. A few of the identified cytomegalovirus-associated TCR beta chains were confirmed in vitro to be specific for cytomegalovirus antigens. Because HLA typing was unavailable for some donors at each locus, only the typed subset was used in association tests. Some IMGT-functional V segments, including TRBV6-2 and TRBV6-3, could not be told apart with the 87-base-pair reads, so those segments were excluded. Strong co-occurrence of HLA alleles, especially DR and DQ, made assigning TCR associations to individual alleles difficult. According to a later genetic analysis, donors in an Asian-associated ancestry cluster had fewer N-insertions in productive TCRs than the roughly 660-donor mean. A later analysis found that TCR association rates varied across HLA loci, with DRB1 alleles showing the most associated TCRs and HLA-C alleles the fewest. A further reported finding was that TCR beta sequences accurately predicted the HLA-A and HLA-B alleles for most subjects in the first cohort. Roughly uniform sequencing depth across donors was assumed in presence/absence analyses, although this assumption may not hold. Correlated functional status among segregating V segments might be attributable to linkage disequilibrium, but an unknown experimental factor could not be ruled out. The only immune exposure information available for the cohort was CMV serostatus. The classifier was reported to diagnose cytomegalovirus status with high specificity and sensitivity in both the original cohort and the validation cohort. An earlier analysis of approximately 590 of the donors showed that most TCR beta V segments appeared in productive rearrangements either about 90% or about 30% of the time, which broadly matched IMGT annotations. At a false discovery rate of 0.05, a later analysis linked about 17,000 TCR beta sequences to specific HLA alleles. According to a later analysis, parvovirus B19, influenza, CMV and Epstein-Barr virus appeared linked to several top co-occurrence clusters.

Comment on this clone: What this receptor recognizes is not known. Base quality data are lacking; no much larger clone is found one base away.

The library came from the immunoSEQ multiplex PCR assay. For the multiplex PCR, a mixture combining 60 forward primers for TCR Vbeta segments and 13 reverse primers for TCR Jbeta segments was used. A multiplex PCR assay on genomic DNA amplified the CDR3 region of rearranged TCR beta genes. On the Illumina HiSeq System, the amplified TCR beta libraries were sequenced as 87-base-pair reads. Concerning the study's data processing: Across the 666 repertoires, a later analysis counted 80 million or so unique TCR beta chains, around 11 million of which were shared by at least two donors. To remove PCR and sequencing errors, raw reads were error-corrected and collapsed into unique sequences using a nearest-neighbor algorithm that merged closely related sequences. CDR3 sequences were aligned to IMGT reference sequences to assign V, D and J gene segments. Each retained sequence needed at least a six-nucleotide match to both a V gene segment and a J gene segment. A rearrangement counted as productive if the CDR3 had no stop codons and remained in frame with V and J, and every other rearrangement counted as non-productive. CDR3 was defined according to IMGT convention as the region running from the second conserved V-encoded cysteine to the conserved J-encoded phenylalanine. The earlier analysis of more than 450 of the donors excluded sequences that lacked an unambiguous match to a single V gene segment. An earlier analysis of several hundred of the donors called V segments functional above 56.7% productive rearrangements and segregating when the between-donor standard deviation exceeded 5%. A statistical classification framework was built to diagnose cytomegalovirus status from the catalog of TCR beta chain sequences. In a later analysis, V and J genes were assigned by comparing TCR nucleotide sequences against IMGT/GENE-DB human TR gene sequences. A later analysis assigned CDR3 sequences and most-parsimonious VDJ recombination scenarios with the TCRdist pipeline. In a later analysis, each TCR beta chain was defined by its CDR3 amino acid sequence together with its V-gene family, and reads without a unique V-gene family were excluded. A later analysis removed roughly 590 highly shared, low-generation-probability nucleotide sequences to deal with suspected cross-contamination and a sequencing artifact. For each public chain, a later analysis derived a clonal expansion index from normalized ranks of inferred template counts within each repertoire. Generation probabilities in a later analysis came from a VDJ recombination model fitted to out-of-frame rearrangements, and those results were checked against IGoR. In a later analysis, TCR-TCR, TCR-HLA and TCR-CMV co-occurrence was scored with hypergeometric tests, and a repertoire-size bias correction was applied to TCR pairs. In a later analysis, false discovery rates were estimated by permuting HLA or CMV assignments 20 times. In a later analysis, co-occurring TCRs were grouped with DBSCAN, and TCRdist sequence similarity was added when clustering was performed within HLA-allele-positive subsets. For co-occurrence clustering, repertoires with fewer than 30,000 or more than 120,000 public chains were excluded, along with four to six repertoires with anomalous nucleotide sharing. TCRdb holds this immuneACCESS table with in-frame rearrangements only. Some clones are missing; in checked studies, unresolved V genes explain under half, and the rest has no known cause. The D gene and trimming were derived from the DNA, and the V and J assignments and clone size from that table. The sample has under 130,000 clones on record, approximately 84% of them singletons. 5.6% of the sample is in the top ten clones.

The cohort consisted of 666 healthy bone marrow donors. Cohort members were all nominally healthy when sampled, although unrecorded immune exposures were likely present. The donor tested CMV seronegative, placing the donor among the 350 to 400 seronegative members of the cohort. Every donor gave a peripheral blood sample, and the peripheral blood mononuclear cells from that sample were used for TCR beta sequencing. Genomic DNA was extracted from the blood cell samples with the Qiagen DNeasy Blood Extraction Kit. Sequences were obtained from PBMCs. This receptor chain uses TRBV5-4 and TRBJ2-1, with 11 middle bases fitting TRBD2. The source is a male donor in good health and CMV-seronegative. The sequenced DNA: TGTGCCAGCAGCCCCGGGACTAGCGGTTACAATGAGCAGTTCTTC. This sequence encodes CASSPGTSGYNEQFF.